Each of the 18 T cell receptor beta chains below was sequenced from the same sample in a study of response to subunit inactivated influenza vaccine. TCRdb recomputed calls from the RT-PCR reads with MiXCR, one row per CDR3 protein. The sample records 500,000 or so distinct CDR3 sequences, approximately 11% being singletons. Sequencing was performed on PBMCs from blood, taken around seven weeks after vaccination. These receptors came from a man aged 45-65 years who received an inactivated influenza vaccine.

This clonotype appeared a few times. This chain uses TRBV9 with TRBJ2-3; no firm D call. Germline V gene data show CDR1 as SGDLS and CDR2 as YYNGEE. The CDR3 spans 15 residues. Trimming pared 0 bases from V and 0 bases from J, leaving 8 bases between. Written as DNA, the CDR3 is TGTGCCAGCAGCGTAGAGGCGATAAGCACAGATACGCAGTATTTT. It encodes CASSVEAISTDTQYF.

This clonotype was picked up a small number of times. The rearrangement uses TRBV20-1 and TRBJ2-3; D not resolved. The CDR3 totals 13 residues. V lost 6 bases and J 2 bases, leaving 12 bases between the germline ends. Per the germline V gene, CDR1 is DFQATT and CDR2 is SNEGSKA (reference sequence). The DNA of the CDR3 is TGCAGTGCGGACCGGGTCCTCACAGATACGCAGTATTTT. Encoded protein: CSADRVLTDTQYF.

This clonotype was counted many times. CDR3 DNA: TGTGCCAGCGACCCAGGACTAGCGGGTATACAAGAGACCCAGTACTTC. Protein sequence: CASDPGLAGIQETQYF. V gene TRBV9 combines with J gene TRBJ2-5; 11 positions agree with TRBD2. The CDR3 runs to 16 residues. Germline CDR1 is SGDLS and CDR2 is YYNGEE. The junction had 10 bases not matched to a gene; V was cut back by 7 bases and J by 2 bases.

About this clonotype itself: This may be a read error: a much more frequent sequence differs by one nucleotide. The V and J genes are TRBV12-3 or TRBV12-4 and TRBJ2-1, with TRBD2 identical over 12 bases. The length of the CDR3 is 16 residues. Trimming removed 3 bases from V and 10 bases from J; junction bases left unmatched: 10. CDR3 nucleotides: TGTGCCAGCAGTTTCGGAGGACTAGCGGGATCACAGGAGCAGTTCTTC. This translates into CASSFGGLAGSQEQFF.

There are many counts of this clonotype. The genes are TRBV6-2 or TRBV6-3 and TRBJ2-1; D is possibly TRBD2 (6 bases). The V end was cut by 1 base, the J end by 13 bases, with 14 bases between. Germline V lookup: CDR1 MNHEY, CDR2 SVGEGT. This CDR3 has 13 amino acids. For the CDR3, the DNA is TGTGCCAGCAGTTACTTCTTGGGGGGTCCACAGTTCTTC. Translated: CASSYFLGGPQFF.

A few counts support this clonotype. The chain recombines TRBV11-2 with TRBJ2-7, with 9 bases identical to TRBD2. Germline-derived CDR1 and CDR2 are SGHAT and FQNNGV. J gave up 7 bases and V 5 bases, and 21 bases lay outside the gene matches. The CDR3 extends over 18 amino acids. The CDR3 spells CASSRLDSISGSSGEQYF. DNA for the CDR3: TGTGCCAGCAGCAGACTTGATAGTATTAGCGGGAGTTCGGGAGAGCAGTACTTC.

The chain employs TRBV9 and TRBJ2-7, with unresolved D. The germline gives CDR1 SGDLS, CDR2 YYNGEE. This CDR3 region has 13 residues. With 4 bases removed from V and 6 bases from J, the gap between germline ends came to 14 bases. CDR3: CASSSRTVAEQYF. The CDR3 DNA sequence: TGTGCCAGCAGCTCCAGGACCGTCGCCGAGCAGTACTTC.

In this sample, this clonotype turned up many times. The chain has TRBV12-3 or TRBV12-4 and TRBJ2-5; D is unclear. The CDR3 is 13 amino acids. Trimming removed 3 bases at V and 4 bases at J, with 9 bases between. CDR3 region: CASSLLKAETQYF. Here the CDR3 DNA reads TGTGCCAGCAGTTTGCTTAAGGCAGAGACCCAGTACTTC.

This clonotype occurred a few times. The chain employs TRBV6-5 and TRBJ2-5; 12 bases line up with TRBD1. The ends lost 4 bases at V and 2 bases at J; junction bases unmatched: 5. The CDR3 runs to 16 residues. Germline V gene sequence: CDR1 MNHEY, CDR2 SVGAGI. The CDR3 DNA is TGTGCCAGCAGTTTCCGGGACAGGGGGCCACAAGAGACCCAGTACTTC. As protein: CASSFRDRGPQETQYF.

This clonotype has a handful of counts. This chain connects TRBV14 to TRBJ2-1; 9 positions agree with TRBD2. V trimming: 4 bases; J trimming: 3 bases; junction bases outside the gene matches: 4. The CDR3 totals 15 residues. Germline V CDR1 and CDR2: SGHDN, FVKESK. CDR3 in DNA: TGTGCCAGCAGCCTGGGACTAGCCTACTACAATGAGCAGTTCTTC. Amino acid sequence: CASSLGLAYYNEQFF.

The CDR3 region is CSARDQAGQDYGYTF. The CDR3 DNA reads TGCAGTGCTAGAGATCAGGCAGGACAGGACTATGGCTACACCTTC. The chain couples TRBV20-1 to TRBJ1-2; 7 nucleotides align to TRBD1. Germline assignment: CDR1 DFQATT and CDR2 SNEGSKA (reference sequence). The CDR3 has 15 residues. Trimming took 0 bases from V and 3 from J; bases not matched to a gene: 7.

In this sample, this clonotype turned up a few times. CDR3 in amino acids: CAISGGHEQYF. As DNA, the CDR3 is TGTGCCATCAGTGGGGGACACGAGCAGTACTTC. The gene calls are TRBV10-3 and TRBJ2-7; D is possibly TRBD1 or TRBD2 (5 bases each). The V end lost 4 bases, the J end lost 5 bases, and 6 bases lay between the germline ends. Germline assignment: CDR1 ENHRY and CDR2 SYGVKD. The CDR3 extends over 11 amino acids.

CDR3 DNA sequence: TGTGCCAGCAGCTCCCGACCATCCTGGGAGTACTTC. This sequence encodes CASSSRPSWEYF. The rearrangement uses TRBV7-2 and TRBJ2-5; no clear D. There are 12 residues in the CDR3. Between the trimmed V and J ends, which lost 4 bases and 12 bases, there was a span of 15 bases. CDR1 and CDR2 (germline): SGHTA, FQGNSA.

This clonotype was found a few times. V is TRBV29-1 and J is TRBJ2-2; D possibly corresponds to TRBD2 (5 bases). The CDR3 is made up of 14 amino acids. In germline, CDR1 is SQVTM, CDR2 ANQGSEA. V lost 4 bases, J lost 3 bases, and 12 bases lay in between. The CDR3 region is CSVVVASHTGELFF. CDR3 sequence (DNA): TGCAGCGTTGTAGTAGCGTCGCACACCGGGGAGCTGTTTTTT.

This clonotype turned up a few times. The V call is TRBV7-2, the J call TRBJ2-1, with D possibly TRBD2 on 6 matching bases. Deletions cut 0 bases from V and 4 bases from J, with 13 bases between. The CDR3 loop spans 16 amino acids. Germline V CDR1 and CDR2: SGHTA, FQGNSA. The CDR3 here is CASSLARAGRYNEQFF. The CDR3 DNA is TGTGCCAGCAGCTTAGCGCGTGCAGGGAGGTACAATGAGCAGTTCTTC.

Only a few counts were recorded for this clonotype. The chain couples TRBV6-5 to TRBJ1-2; TRBD1 agrees at 7 bases. Looked up from germline, CDR1 is MNHEY and CDR2 is SVGAGI. The trim removed 6 bases at V and 4 bases at J, leaving 8 bases unmatched. There are 14 residues in the CDR3. The CDR3 loop is CASSYGPGGYGYTF. The CDR3 DNA reads TGTGCCAGCAGCTACGGGCCAGGGGGCTATGGCTACACCTTC.

This clonotype showed up many times. The chain carries TRBV6-5 and TRBJ2-3; D not resolved. From germline, CDR1 is MNHEY and CDR2 SVGAGI. V shed 6 bases and J shed 5 bases, with 9 bases lying between them. CDR3 size: 12 residues. CDR3: CASSPKRDTQYF. The DNA of the CDR3 is TGTGCCAGCAGCCCCAAGAGAGATACGCAGTATTTT.

V and J are TRBV5-1 and TRBJ2-4, with D perhaps being TRBD1 or TRBD2 (5 bases each). In germline, CDR1 is SGHRS, CDR2 YFSETQ. Trimming removed 2 bases from V and 0 bases from J, with 12 bases in between. The CDR3 consists of 16 residues. In nucleotides, the CDR3 is TGCGCCAGCAGCTTCCTAACCGGGACAGCCAAAAACATTCAGTACTTC. Protein sequence: CASSFLTGTAKNIQYF.